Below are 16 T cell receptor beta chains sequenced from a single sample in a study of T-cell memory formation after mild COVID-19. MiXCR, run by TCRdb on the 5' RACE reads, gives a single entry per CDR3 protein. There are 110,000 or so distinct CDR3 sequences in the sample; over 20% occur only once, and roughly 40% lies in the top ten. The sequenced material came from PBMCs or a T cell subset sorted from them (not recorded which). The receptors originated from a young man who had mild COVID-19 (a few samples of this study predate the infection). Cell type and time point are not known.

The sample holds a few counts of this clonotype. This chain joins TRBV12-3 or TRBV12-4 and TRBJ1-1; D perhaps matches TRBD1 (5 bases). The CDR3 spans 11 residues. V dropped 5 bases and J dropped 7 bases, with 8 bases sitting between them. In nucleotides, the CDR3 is TGTGCCAGCAGTGGTACAGGTGAAGCTTTCTTT. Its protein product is CASSGTGEAFF.

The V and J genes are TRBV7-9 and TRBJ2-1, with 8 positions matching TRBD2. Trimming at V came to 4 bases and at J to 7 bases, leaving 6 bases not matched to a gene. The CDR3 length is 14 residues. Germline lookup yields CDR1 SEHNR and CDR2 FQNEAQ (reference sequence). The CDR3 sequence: CASSSKIAGNEQFF. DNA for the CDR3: TGTGCCAGCAGCTCAAAGATAGCGGGGAATGAGCAGTTCTTC.

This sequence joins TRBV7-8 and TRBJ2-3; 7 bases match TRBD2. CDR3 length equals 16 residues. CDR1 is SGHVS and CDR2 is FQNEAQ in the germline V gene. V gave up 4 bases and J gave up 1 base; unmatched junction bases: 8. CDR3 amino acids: CASSSQLSGGTDTQYF. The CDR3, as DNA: TGTGCCAGCAGCTCCCAACTGAGCGGGGGCACAGATACGCAGTATTTT.

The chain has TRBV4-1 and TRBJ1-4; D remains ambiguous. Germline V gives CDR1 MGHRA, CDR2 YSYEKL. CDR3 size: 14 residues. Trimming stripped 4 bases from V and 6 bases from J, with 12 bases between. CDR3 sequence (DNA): TGCGCCAGCAGCCTTTACGCGGCTCATGAAAAACTGTTTTTT. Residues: CASSLYAAHEKLFF.

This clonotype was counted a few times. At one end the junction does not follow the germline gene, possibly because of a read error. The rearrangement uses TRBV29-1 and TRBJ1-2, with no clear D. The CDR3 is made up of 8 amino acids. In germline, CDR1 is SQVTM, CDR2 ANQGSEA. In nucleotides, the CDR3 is TGCAGCGTTGAACACAGCCTATTC. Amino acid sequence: CSVEHSLF.

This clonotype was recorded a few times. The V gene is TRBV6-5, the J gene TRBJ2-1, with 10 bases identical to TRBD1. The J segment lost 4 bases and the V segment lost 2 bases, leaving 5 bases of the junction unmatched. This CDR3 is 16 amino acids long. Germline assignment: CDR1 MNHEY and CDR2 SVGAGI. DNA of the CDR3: TGTGCCAGCAGTTACACCCGGGACAGGGGTTACAATGAGCAGTTCTTC. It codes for CASSYTRDRGYNEQFF.

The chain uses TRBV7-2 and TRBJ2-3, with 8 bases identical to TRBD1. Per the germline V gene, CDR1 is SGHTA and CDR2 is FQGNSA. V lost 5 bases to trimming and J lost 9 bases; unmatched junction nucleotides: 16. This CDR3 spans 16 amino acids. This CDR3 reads CASSQSHFHRGNTQYF. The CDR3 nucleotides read TGTGCCAGCAGCCAGAGTCATTTCCACAGGGGGAACACGCAGTATTTT.

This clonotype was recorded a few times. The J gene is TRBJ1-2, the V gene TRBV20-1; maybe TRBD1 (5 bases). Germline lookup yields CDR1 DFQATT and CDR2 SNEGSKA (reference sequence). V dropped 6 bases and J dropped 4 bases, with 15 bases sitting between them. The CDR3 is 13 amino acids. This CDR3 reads CSATGTRSYGYTF. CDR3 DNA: TGCAGTGCAACGGGGACGCGGAGCTATGGCTACACCTTC.

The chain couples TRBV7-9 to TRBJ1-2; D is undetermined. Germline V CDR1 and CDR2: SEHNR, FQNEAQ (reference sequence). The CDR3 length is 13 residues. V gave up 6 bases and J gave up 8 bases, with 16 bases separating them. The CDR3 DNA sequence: TGTGCCAGCAGTCATCGGGTCACAGAAGGCTACACCTTC. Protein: CASSHRVTEGYTF.

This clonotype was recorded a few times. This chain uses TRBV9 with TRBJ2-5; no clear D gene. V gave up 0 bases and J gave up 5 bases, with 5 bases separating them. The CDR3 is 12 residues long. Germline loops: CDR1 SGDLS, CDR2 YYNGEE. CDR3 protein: CASSVGDETQYF. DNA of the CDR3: TGTGCCAGCAGCGTAGGGGATGAGACCCAGTACTTC.

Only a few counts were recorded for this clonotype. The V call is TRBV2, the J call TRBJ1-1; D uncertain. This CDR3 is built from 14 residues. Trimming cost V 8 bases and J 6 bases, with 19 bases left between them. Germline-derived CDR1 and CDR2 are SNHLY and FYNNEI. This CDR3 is CASFGSPSRAEAFF. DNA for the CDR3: TGTGCCAGCTTCGGTAGCCCTTCGAGGGCTGAAGCTTTCTTT.

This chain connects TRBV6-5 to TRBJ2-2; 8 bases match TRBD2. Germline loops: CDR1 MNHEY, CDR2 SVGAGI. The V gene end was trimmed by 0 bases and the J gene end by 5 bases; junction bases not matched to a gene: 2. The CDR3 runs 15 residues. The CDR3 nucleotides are TGTGCCAGCAGTTACTCCGGGGGGGCAACCGGGGAGCTGTTTTTT. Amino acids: CASSYSGGATGELFF.

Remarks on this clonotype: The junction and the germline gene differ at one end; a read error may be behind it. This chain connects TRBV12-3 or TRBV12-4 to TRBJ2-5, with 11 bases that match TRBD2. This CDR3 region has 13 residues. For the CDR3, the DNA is TGTGCCAGCAGTCTAGCGGGAGGTTCTACCCAGTACTTC. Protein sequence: CASSLAGGSTQYF.

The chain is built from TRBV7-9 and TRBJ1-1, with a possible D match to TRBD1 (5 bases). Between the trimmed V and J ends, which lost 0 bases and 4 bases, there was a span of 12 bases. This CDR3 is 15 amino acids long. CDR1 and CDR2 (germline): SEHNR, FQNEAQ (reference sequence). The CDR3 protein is CASSLAEGTSTEAFF. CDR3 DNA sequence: TGTGCCAGCAGCTTAGCGGAGGGGACGAGCACTGAAGCTTTCTTT.

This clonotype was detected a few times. CDR3 sequence reads: CASSLVGLGQPQHF. The CDR3, as DNA: TGTGCCAGCAGCTTAGTAGGGCTAGGTCAGCCCCAGCATTTT. This sequence joins TRBV7-9 and TRBJ1-5; D is ambiguous. The CDR3 is 14 amino acids. The V gene lost 1 base and the J gene lost 6 bases, with 10 bases spanning the gap. Germline CDR1 reads SEHNR; CDR2 reads FQNEAQ (reference sequence).

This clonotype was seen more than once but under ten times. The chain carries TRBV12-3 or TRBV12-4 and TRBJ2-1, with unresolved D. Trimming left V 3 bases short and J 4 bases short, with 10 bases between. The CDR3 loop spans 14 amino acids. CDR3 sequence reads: CASSFSLIYNEQFF. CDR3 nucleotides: TGTGCCAGCAGTTTTTCTTTGATTTACAATGAGCAGTTCTTC.